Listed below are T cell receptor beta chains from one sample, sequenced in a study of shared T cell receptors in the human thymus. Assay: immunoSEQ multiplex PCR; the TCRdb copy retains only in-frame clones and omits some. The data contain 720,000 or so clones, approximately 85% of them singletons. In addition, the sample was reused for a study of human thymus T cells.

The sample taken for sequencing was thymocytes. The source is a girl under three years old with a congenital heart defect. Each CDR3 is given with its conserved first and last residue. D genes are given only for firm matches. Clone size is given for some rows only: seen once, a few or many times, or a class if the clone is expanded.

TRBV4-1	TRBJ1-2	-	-	CASSQDLTGRVSIDYGYTF	TGCGCCAGCAGCCAAGATTTGACGGGGAGGGTTTCGATCGACTATGGCTACACCTTC
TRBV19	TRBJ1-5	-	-	CASDRWQPQHF	TGTGCCAGTGATAGATGGCAGCCCCAGCATTTT
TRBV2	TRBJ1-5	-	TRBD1	CASSEVCRDRGFRVSPQHF	TGTGCCAGCAGTGAAGTTTGTCGGGACAGGGGGTTCCGGGTCAGCCCCCAGCATTTT
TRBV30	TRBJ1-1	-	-	CALDRSRNTEAFF	TGTGCCTTAGACAGGTCACGAAACACTGAAGCTTTCTTT
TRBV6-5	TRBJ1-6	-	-	CASSSQGEDSPLHF	TGTGCCAGCAGTTCTCAGGGTGAGGATTCACCCCTCCACTTT
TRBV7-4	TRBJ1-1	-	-	CASSLSESRTEAFF	TGTGCCAGCAGCTTATCGGAGTCTCGCACTGAAGCTTTCTTT
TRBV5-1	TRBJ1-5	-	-	CASSLGTSDNQPQHF	TGCGCCAGCAGCTTGGGAACATCCGACAATCAGCCCCAGCATTTT
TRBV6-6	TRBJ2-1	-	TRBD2	CASSYSRGGVDEQFF	TGTGCCAGCAGTTACTCGCGGGGGGGCGTGGATGAGCAGTTCTTC
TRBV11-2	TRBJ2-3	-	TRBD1	CASSFYTGDRGGDTQYF	TGTGCCAGCAGCTTCTACACCGGGGACAGGGGAGGGGATACGCAGTATTTT
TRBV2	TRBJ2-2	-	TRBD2	CASSESRLAGGQYTGELFF	TGTGCCAGCAGTGAGTCGAGACTAGCGGGGGGGCAATACACCGGGGAGCTGTTTTTT
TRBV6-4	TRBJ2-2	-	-	CASRQQGPNTGELFF	TGTGCCAGCAGGCAACAGGGCCCGAACACCGGGGAGCTGTTTTTT
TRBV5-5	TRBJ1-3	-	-	CASSLVAQFSGNTIYF	TGTGCCAGCAGCTTGGTGGCACAGTTCTCTGGAAACACCATATATTTT
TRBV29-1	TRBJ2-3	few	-	CSVGSHGSTDTQYF	TGCAGCGTTGGATCCCACGGGAGCACAGATACGCAGTATTTT
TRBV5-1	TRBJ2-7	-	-	CASTPRPGQNEQYF	TGCGCCAGCACCCCCCGTCCAGGGCAAAACGAGCAGTACTTC
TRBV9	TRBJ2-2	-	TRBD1	CASSDRRQGAPTGELFF	TGTGCCAGCAGCGATAGAAGACAGGGGGCGCCCACCGGGGAGCTGTTTTTT
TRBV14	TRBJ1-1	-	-	CASSSSGAEAFF	TGTGCCAGCAGCTCATCAGGGGCCGAAGCTTTCTTT